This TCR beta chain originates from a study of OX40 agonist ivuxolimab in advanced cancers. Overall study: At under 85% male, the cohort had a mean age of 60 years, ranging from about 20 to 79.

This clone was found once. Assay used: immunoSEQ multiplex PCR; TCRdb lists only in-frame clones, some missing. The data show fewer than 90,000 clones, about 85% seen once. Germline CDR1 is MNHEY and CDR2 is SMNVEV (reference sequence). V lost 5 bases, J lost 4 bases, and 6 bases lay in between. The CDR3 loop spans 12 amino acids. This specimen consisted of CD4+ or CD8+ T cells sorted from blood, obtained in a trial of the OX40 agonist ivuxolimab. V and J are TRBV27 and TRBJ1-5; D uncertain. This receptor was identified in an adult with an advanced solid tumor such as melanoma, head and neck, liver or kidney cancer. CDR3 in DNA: TGTGCCAGCAGTACCCTAAATCAGCCCCAGCATTTT. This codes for CASSTLNQPQHF.